The clone carrying this T cell receptor beta chain was seen at least ten times. Its antigen remains unknown. Thyroid surgery had not been preceded by any treatment in any patient. This sample was included in a study of metastatic and nonmetastatic thyroid tumors. Across the whole study: The authors compared repertoires across blood and tumor or nodule tissue from malignant and benign thyroid patients.

The CDR3 loop spans 13 amino acids. The germline V and J ends were trimmed by 7 bases and 8 bases, with 14 bases remaining between them. Germline V lookup: CDR1 LNHDA, CDR2 SQIVND (reference sequence). Study-wide points: Relative to benign nodules, malignant thyroid tumors were reportedly characterized by significantly elevated TCR beta diversity in blood and tumor.

TCRdb re-clonotyped the PCR reads via MiXCR. The profile shows around 20,000 clones, about 12% of them singletons. Sequencing input: blood. The rearrangement uses TRBV19 and TRBJ1-4; D might be TRBD1 (5 bases). The sequence was collected from a female donor with papillary thyroid cancer or a benign thyroid nodule (not recorded which). Some clones in this sample may be carry-over from other donors' samples. The CDR3 region has the DNA TGTGCCAGTAACGAGATACGGGGGGAAAAACTGTTTTTT. The encoded protein is CASNEIRGEKLFF.